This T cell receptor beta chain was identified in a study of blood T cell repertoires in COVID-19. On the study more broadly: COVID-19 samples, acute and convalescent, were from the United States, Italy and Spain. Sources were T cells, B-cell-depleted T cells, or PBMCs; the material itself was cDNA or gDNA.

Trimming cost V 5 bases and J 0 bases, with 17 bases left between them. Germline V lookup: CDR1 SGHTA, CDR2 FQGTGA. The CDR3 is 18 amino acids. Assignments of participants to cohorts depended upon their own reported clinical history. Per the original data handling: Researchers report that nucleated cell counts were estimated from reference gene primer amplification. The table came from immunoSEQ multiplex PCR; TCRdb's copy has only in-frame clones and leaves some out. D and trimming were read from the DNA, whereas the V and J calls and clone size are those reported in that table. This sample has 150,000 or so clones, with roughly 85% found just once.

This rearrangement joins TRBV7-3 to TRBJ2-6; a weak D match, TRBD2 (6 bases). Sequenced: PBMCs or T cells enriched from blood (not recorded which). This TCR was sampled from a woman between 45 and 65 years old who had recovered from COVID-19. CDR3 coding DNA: TGTGCCAGCAGCCCAAGGGACTTTCTGGCCTCTGGGGCCAACGTCCTGACTTTC. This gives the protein CASSPRDFLASGANVLTF.